Detailed here is one TCR beta chain. Its antigen remains unidentified. These data originate in a study of CXCR3-negative and CXCR3-positive naive CD8 T cells. Study in general: Across all libraries, TRB reads numbered approximately 140 million, with about 1.5 +/- 0.3 million in each library. Broader study findings: Unlike memory cells, which differed, naive CXCR3-negative and CXCR3-positive cells had similar TRBV-TRBJ usage.

The authors prepared UMI-labeled TRB cDNA libraries by 5' RACE. TCRdb reprocessed the 5' RACE reads; each CDR3 protein has one entry and no DNA is given. This table lists under 50,000 distinct CDR3 sequences. At around 300,000 cells each, triplicate sorts were carried out for each CD8+ T cell subset. Sequenced input: naive CXCR3- CD8+ T cells from blood. Subset in this sample: CD45RO-CCR7+CD27+CD95- naive CD8+ T cells lacking CXCR3 (TNR3-). This sequence was found in a human donor in good health. Some clones in this sample may be carry-over from other donors' samples.

CDR3 sequence: CSVEGVVGTLNEKLFF. The V gene is TRBV29-1, the J gene TRBJ1-4; TCRdb's D call, TRBD1, is unchecked because there is no DNA. The CDR3 length is 16 residues. Germline V lookup: CDR1 SQVTM, CDR2 ANQGSEA.